In its sample, the clone carrying this T cell receptor beta chain was seen once. These data originate in a study of T cell changes during pregnancy in multiple sclerosis. The CDR3 loop spans 14 amino acids. Trimming cost V 2 bases and J 14 bases, with 21 bases left between them. The V gene's germline CDR1 is MDHEN and CDR2 SYDVKM. Generated by immunoSEQ multiplex PCR, the TCRdb table keeps only in-frame clones and is missing some. The table records about 67,000 clones, over 80% of them present only once. This specimen consisted of peripheral blood, obtained in the second trimester of pregnancy. This sequence was found in a female donor in good health, enrolled as a control in a pregnancy study. The chain joins TRBV28 to TRBJ2-5, with D tentatively TRBD1 (6 bases). CDR3 in DNA: TGTGCCAGCAGTTTAGCATGGGGGCTCTCCCGACCATACTTC. This translates into CASSLAWGLSRPYF.